The rows below give T cell receptor beta chains drawn from one sample of a study of T cells in Graves' hyperthyroidism and ophthalmopathy. In TCRdb, the multiplex PCR reads were re-called with MiXCR into one record per CDR3 protein. The sample includes about 180,000 distinct CDR3 sequences, over 15% of them seen just once. Sequenced sample: blood. All receptors derive from a woman aged 50 to 60 with Graves' hyperthyroidism. Both conserved end residues are part of each CDR3. The D gene is left open where the match is weak. Only part of the rows carry a size: once, few, many, or a class if the clone is expanded.

j_gene,d_gene,abundance,v_gene,CDR3nt,CDR3aa
TRBJ2-3,NA,many,TRBV29-1,TGCAGCGTTCGGGGAATACGTACAGATACGCAGTATTTT,CSVRGIRTDTQYF
TRBJ2-1,TRBD2,many,TRBV2,TGTGGGACTAGCGGGGACAATGAGCAGTTCTTC,CGTSGDNEQFF
TRBJ2-3,NA,many,TRBV6-4,TGTGCCAGCTTCCGCACAGATACGCAGTATTTT,CASFRTDTQYF
TRBJ2-2,NA,many,TRBV7-9,TGTGCCAGCAGCTTACAACGGGGCCTAGCCCTTTTGCCCGGGGAGCTGTTTTTT,CASSLQRGLALLPGELFF
TRBJ1-4,NA,many,TRBV6-1,TGTGCCAGCAGCGCAGGCTATGAAAAACTGTTTTTT,CASSAGYEKLFF
TRBJ2-1,TRBD1,many,TRBV25-1,TGTGCCAGCAGTGAAGCGGGGACAGGGGGTGAGCAGTTCTTC,CASSEAGTGGEQFF
TRBJ1-3,NA,few,TRBV19,TGTGCCAGTAGTAGCCGTCGCTCTGGAAACACCATATATTTT,CASSSRRSGNTIYF
TRBJ2-7,TRBD1,NA,TRBV6-1,TGTGCCAGCCAAGGACAGGGAGCCCAATACGAGCAGTACTTC,CASQGQGAQYEQYF
TRBJ1-2,NA,many,TRBV6-1,TGTGCCAGCAGCCCATACAGGACTAGAGGCTACACCTTC,CASSPYRTRGYTF
TRBJ1-1,NA,NA,TRBV7-9,TGTGCCAGCAGCCCCAAGGGGAGGGAGAACACTGAAGCTTTCTTT,CASSPKGRENTEAFF
TRBJ1-2,TRBD1,many,TRBV6-5,TGTGCCAGCAGTTACCAGGGGGGGTATGGCTACACCTTC,CASSYQGGYGYTF
TRBJ1-1,NA,NA,TRBV4-1,TGCGCCAGCAGCCAAAGAGGGGCGGCTTCTGAAGCTTTCTTT,CASSQRGAASEAFF
TRBJ1-3,NA,NA,TRBV2,TGTGCCAGCACCCGCCTCGGGGACCCTGGAAACACCATATATTTT,CASTRLGDPGNTIYF
TRBJ1-2,NA,many,TRBV7-2,TGTGCCAGCAGCCCATACAGGGCCTCTGGCTACACCTTC,CASSPYRASGYTF
TRBJ1-3,NA,NA,TRBV4-2,TGTGCCAGCAGCCAACAGGGATCCGGAAACACCATATATTTT,CASSQQGSGNTIYF
TRBJ2-4,NA,many,TRBV15,TGTGCCACCAGCATGGCGCGGGCGGACATTCAGTACTTC,CATSMARADIQYF
TRBJ1-5,NA,few,TRBV28,TGTGCCAGCAGTGACTTTAGCAATCAGCCCCAGCATTTT,CASSDFSNQPQHF
TRBJ1-1,NA,many,TRBV24-1,TGTGCCACCAGGGGATCAGGCAACACTGAAGCTTTCTTT,CATRGSGNTEAFF
TRBJ2-1,NA,many,TRBV20-1,TGCAGTGCTAGAGGGGCCATCTCCACCTTCGGTGAGCAGTTCTTC,CSARGAISTFGEQFF
TRBJ1-1,NA,many,TRBV4-1,TGCGCCAGCAGCCCCGCGGGGGCCCTTTTGAGTGACACTGAAGCTTTCTTT,CASSPAGALLSDTEAFF
TRBJ2-7,NA,many,TRBV29-1,TGCAGCGCCCAACAGGGTTCCTACGAGCAGTACTTC,CSAQQGSYEQYF
TRBJ2-1,TRBD2,NA,TRBV12-3/TRBV12-4,TGTGCCAGCAGTCCTTGGACTAGAGAGCAGTTCTTC,CASSPWTREQFF
TRBJ2-1,NA,NA,TRBV11-2,TGTGCCAGCAGCCTGACGCGGGGTTGGAATGAGCAGTTCTTC,CASSLTRGWNEQFF
TRBJ1-5,NA,once,TRBV28,TGTGCCAGCAGGTCCCCAATAACAGAGCTACATCAGCCCCAGCATTTT,CASRSPITELHQPQHF
TRBJ1-1,NA,many,TRBV18,TGTGCCAGCTCCGCCTTGGGGAGAGACACTGAAGCTTTCTTT,CASSALGRDTEAFF
TRBJ2-1,NA,many,TRBV6-2/TRBV6-3,TGTGCCAGCAAGGAGGGGGCGGGGGAGCAGTTCTTC,CASKEGAGEQFF
TRBJ1-2,NA,many,TRBV12-3/TRBV12-4,TGTGCCAGCAGTTTCGGGTCCGGCTACACCTTC,CASSFGSGYTF
TRBJ2-5,TRBD2,many,TRBV10-2,TGCGCCAGCCACCCCGGGGCGTCTAGCGGGGGCAAGACCCAGTACTTC,CASHPGASSGGKTQYF
TRBJ1-1,TRBD1,NA,TRBV10-3,TGTGCCATCAGTGAAAGACAGGGAACCTCCATGAACACTGAAGCTTTCTTT,CAISERQGTSMNTEAFF
TRBJ2-1,NA,NA,TRBV6-1,TGTGGGGGGTCGGGAGACTACAATGAGCAGTTCTTC,CGGSGDYNEQFF
TRBJ2-5,NA,NA,TRBV2,TGTGCCAGCAGTGAAAACGGTCGGGAGACCCAGTACTTC,CASSENGRETQYF
TRBJ2-5,NA,many,TRBV27,TGTGCCAGCAGTTTTATAGGGTACCAAGAGACCCAGTACTTC,CASSFIGYQETQYF
TRBJ1-2,NA,few,TRBV4-2,TGTGCCAGCAGCCAAGTTTTGAAGGGGCGCGACTATGGCTACACCTTC,CASSQVLKGRDYGYTF
TRBJ2-1,TRBD2,many,TRBV11-2,TGTGCCAGCAGCTTTGGACTAGCGGGGGGCCCACACAATGAGCAGTTCTTC,CASSFGLAGGPHNEQFF
TRBJ1-6,TRBD1,many,TRBV3-1,TGTGCCAGCAGCCTCCGGACAGGGGGCTCACCCCTCCACTTT,CASSLRTGGSPLHF
TRBJ2-3,NA,many,TRBV7-8,TGTGCCAGCAGCTTAGGGCCCAGAACTAGCACAGATACGCAGTATTTT,CASSLGPRTSTDTQYF
TRBJ1-4,NA,NA,TRBV20-1,TGCAGTGCTAGGAGATTTCAGAATGAAAAACTGTTTTTT,CSARRFQNEKLFF
TRBJ2-6,TRBD2,few,TRBV20-1,TGCAGTGCTATCCAGGGACTAGAGAACGTCCTGACTTTC,CSAIQGLENVLTF